This T cell receptor beta chain comes out of a study of T cell responses to AZD1222 COVID-19 vaccine. Whether given at about 4 or about 12 weeks, second doses were pooled. The V gene lost 5 bases and the J gene lost 2 bases, with 8 bases spanning the gap. The CDR3 is 13 amino acids. Germline V lookup: CDR1 SGHTA, CDR2 FQGTGA. Here immunoSEQ multiplex PCR was the method, and the copy in TCRdb shows in-frame clones only, minus some. The table has 110,000 or so clones, about 87% seen once. This receptor was taken from an adult who received the AZD1222 COVID-19 vaccine. This sample comprised peripheral blood, obtained 28 days after the second AZD1222 dose. This chain connects TRBV7-3 to TRBJ2-3; D remains unclear. This CDR3 reads CASSANPTDTQYF. In nucleotides, the CDR3 is TGTGCCAGCAGCGCCAACCCCACAGATACGCAGTATTTT.